This T cell receptor beta chain was profiled in a study of beta chain features in type 1 diabetes. CDR1 SQVTM and CDR2 ANQGSEA come from the germline V gene. The CDR3 runs to 18 residues. This clone has just a few counts. Antigen: not known. Expressed TCRB transcripts were sequenced, since all the RNA that had been isolated was reverse transcribed. The data were produced by immunoSEQ multiplex PCR, yet TCRdb's version contains in-frame clones alone and is incomplete. The sample includes around 200,000 clones, less than 15% of them seen just once. Study-level results: For patients, the naive, central memory and Treg TCRB repertoires appeared more alike than for healthy donors. Whatever favoring of shorter templates PCR might show would apply equally to patients and controls.

The source material was central memory CD4+ T cells from blood. The chain recombines TRBV29-1 with TRBJ2-2; 9 bases fit TRBD1. The clonotype originates from a woman aged 18-30 years in good health. The CDR3 protein is CGGQGMRSSGRRPGELFF. The CDR3 region has the DNA TGCGGCGGACAGGGGATGCGGTCTTCTGGACGTCGACCCGGGGAGCTGTTTTTT.